The clone carrying this TCR beta chain was counted once. The antigen remains unidentified. This record comes from a study of shared clonotypes between healthy human individuals. In the study overall: A couple of women and a few men aged 18 to 49 served as donors. Study-level findings and limits: Owing to a small donor count, the genetic and exposure-history diversity represented was limited. Four donors held roughly 5% of naive CD4 clonotypes in common.

Sequencing was performed with immunoSEQ multiplex PCR; in TCRdb, only in-frame clones are kept and a portion is missing. The sample lists approximately 2,200,000 clones, roughly 91% occurring once. Selected positively for CCR7 and CD45RO-negative, naive CD8 cells excluded terminally differentiated effector memory CD45RA+ cells. V gave up 3 bases and J gave up 5 bases, with 11 bases separating them. The CDR3 consists of 13 residues. Germline V gene sequence: CDR1 SGHRS, CDR2 YFSETQ. The sequencing sample was made of naive CD8+ T cells from PBMCs. The sequence was collected from a man aged 18 to 30 in good health. Some clones in this sample may be carry-over from other donors' samples. The rearrangement joins TRBV5-1 to TRBJ1-2; D is unclear. The CDR3 loop reads CASSSGSLYGYTF. The CDR3 DNA sequence: TGCGCCAGCAGCTCAGGTTCCCTTTATGGCTACACCTTC.